The source of this TCR beta chain is a study of control samples from healthy donors and cancer patients. Sequencing used immunoSEQ multiplex PCR; TCRdb keeps in-frame clones, though not all of them. The data show 60,000 to 65,000 clones, roughly 85% seen once. This CDR3 contains 12 residues. The V end was cut by 4 bases, the J end by 1 base, with 7 bases between. Germline-derived CDR1 and CDR2 are SQVTM and ANQGSEA. V and J are TRBV29-1 and TRBJ1-2; D not resolved. The sequenced sample was blood. This receptor was identified in a man aged 35-49 years in good health. CDR3 sequence (DNA): TGCAGCGTTGTGGGCGTTAACTATGGCTACACCTTC. This gives the protein CSVVGVNYGYTF.